Listed below are T cell receptor beta chains from one sample, sequenced in a study of T cell changes during pregnancy in multiple sclerosis. Using immunoSEQ multiplex PCR, the repertoire was profiled, and TCRdb retains in-frame clones only, with some absent. The data show tens of thousands of clones, 80% to 95% seen once. Sequenced material: CD4+ T cells from peripheral blood mononuclear cells, taken in the second trimester of pregnancy. The receptors derive from a female donor with multiple sclerosis, enrolled in a pregnancy study. CDR3s include the opening cysteine and the closing phenylalanine or tryptophan. D genes are given only for firm matches. Clone size is not always given. Where it is, it says once, few, many or a class for expanded clones.

d_call j_call v_call clone_size cdr3_nt cdr3_aa
TRBD1 TRBJ1-1 TRBV19 . TGTGCCAGTAGTACCCGCTGGACAGGGGGAAAGAACGGTGAAGCTTTCTTT CASSTRWTGGKNGEAFF
TRBD1 TRBJ1-2 TRBV10-1 . TGCGCCAGCAGTGCGGGACAGGGTACTCGCTACACCTTC CASSAGQGTRYTF
TRBD1 TRBJ1-2 TRBV9 . TGTGCCAGCAGCGCCCGACAGGGACGCTACACCTTC CASSARQGRYTF
TRBD2 TRBJ2-3 TRBV9 once TGTGCCAGCAGCGTCGGCGGGGGGGCTGGCACAGATACGCAGTATTTT CASSVGGGAGTDTQYF
. TRBJ1-4 TRBV5-6 . TGTGCCAGCAACCCAACCGGGGTACAGGAAAAACTGTTTTTT CASNPTGVQEKLFF
TRBD2 TRBJ2-7 TRBV12-5 . TGTGCTAGTGCCTTGGGGACGGGAGGTAATTCCTACGAGCAGTACTTC CASALGTGGNSYEQYF
. TRBJ2-3 TRBV14 once TGTGCCAGCTCGAAAACAGGGAACGTAGCAGATACGCAGTATTTT CASSKTGNVADTQYF
. TRBJ2-5 TRBV5-1 . TGCGCCAGCTTGAGGTCAGGCGGAGGAACACAAGAGACCCAGTACTTC CASLRSGGGTQETQYF
TRBD2 TRBJ2-7 TRBV18 . TGTGCCAGCTCACCACCGGGGGCTAGCGGGAATGAGCAGTACTTC CASSPPGASGNEQYF
TRBD2 TRBJ2-1 TRBV7-3 . TGTGCCAGCAGCTTTCTCCTAGCGGGAGAGCAGTTCTTC CASSFLLAGEQFF
TRBD1 TRBJ1-2 TRBV25-1 . TGTGCCAGCAGGACAGGGGAGCGTGGCTACACCTTC CASRTGERGYTF
. TRBJ1-3 TRBV25-1 . TGTGCCAGCAGTGAATCCTTCTTAGTAGACACCATATATTTT CASSESFLVDTIYF
TRBD1 TRBJ2-7 TRBV27 . TGTGCCAGCAGTTTGGACAGGGTTTCAATCTTATACGAGCAGTACTTC CASSLDRVSILYEQYF
TRBD2 TRBJ2-7 TRBV5-1 once TGCGCCAGCGCACGTGTCGGACTAGCGGTTGGCGAGCAGTACTTC CASARVGLAVGEQYF
. TRBJ1-2 TRBV2 . TGTGCCAGAAAAGGCCTAGCTAACTATGGCTACACCTTC CARKGLANYGYTF
. TRBJ1-1 TRBV7-9 few TGTGCCAGCAGCTTAGACTCTAACACTGAAGCTTTCTTT CASSLDSNTEAFF
. TRBJ2-7 TRBV7-9 once TGTGCCAGCAGCCTACAGGGAGCCCACGAGCAGTACTTC CASSLQGAHEQYF
. TRBJ1-1 TRBV5-1 . TGCGCCAGCGGAGTACAGGAGGGAGTGGCTGAAGCTTTCTTT CASGVQEGVAEAFF
. TRBJ2-5 TRBV7-9 . TGTGCCAGCAGCTCCCATGAGCGGCGATTAGAGACCCAGTACTTC CASSSHERRLETQYF
TRBD1 TRBJ1-3 TRBV9 . TGTGCCAGCAGCGGTGGACAGGGCGGAAACACCATATATTTT CASSGGQGGNTIYF
. TRBJ2-5 TRBV9 once TGTGCCAGCAGCGTAGGGACAGTACAAGAGACCCAGTACTTC CASSVGTVQETQYF
. TRBJ1-4 TRBV6-5 . TGTGCCAGCAGTCGTGGGGCCCCTAATGAAAAACTGTTTTTT CASSRGAPNEKLFF
. TRBJ1-2 TRBV15 . TGTGCCACCAGCAGAGATCAACCCGGGTGGGCGGGAAACTATGGCTACACCTTC CATSRDQPGWAGNYGYTF
TRBD1 TRBJ1-1 TRBV7-3 once TGTGCCAGCAGCTTACAGGGGGCGGGCACTGAAGCTTTCTTT CASSLQGAGTEAFF
. TRBJ2-2 TRBV19 once TGTGCCAGTAGGCAATTGCGCGGGCGAAACACCGGGGAGCTGTTTTTT CASRQLRGRNTGELFF
. TRBJ1-3 TRBV6-5 . TGTGCCAGCAGTTCCACCTCGACAATACCTGGAAACACCATATATTTT CASSSTSTIPGNTIYF
TRBD1 TRBJ1-1 TRBV6-5 few TGTGCCAGCAGTCCACAGGGGAAGGGGACTGAAGCTTTCTTT CASSPQGKGTEAFF
. TRBJ2-4 TRBV18 . TGTGCCAGCTCACCGAAGGTTACAGGGCGAAACATTCAGTACTTC CASSPKVTGRNIQYF
. TRBJ2-7 TRBV10-3 . TGTGCCATCAGTGAGACGGGTCTCGATGCCTACGAGCAGTACTTC CAISETGLDAYEQYF
TRBD2 TRBJ2-2 TRBV5-6 once TGTGCCAGCAGTGGCGGCGGGGGGGCCGTCGGGGAGCTGTTTTTT CASSGGGGAVGELFF
TRBD1 TRBJ1-4 TRBV6-5 . TGTGCCACCCGACAGGGCCTTGCAACTAATGAAAAACTGTTTTTT CATRQGLATNEKLFF
TRBD1 TRBJ2-2 TRBV2 . TGTGCCAGCAATCCTCGGGACAGGAACACCGGGGAGCTGTTTTTT CASNPRDRNTGELFF
TRBD1 TRBJ1-5 TRBV12-5 . TGTGCTAGTGGTTCCATTCCGGGACAGATAAGCAATCAGCCCCAGCATTTT CASGSIPGQISNQPQHF
TRBD2 TRBJ2-7 TRBV6-5 . TGTGCCAGCAGTTACTCGATCCGGGGGGACTACGAGCAGTACTTC CASSYSIRGDYEQYF
TRBD1 TRBJ1-5 TRBV23-1 . TGCGCCAGCAGTCCTGGACAGGGCACCACCAATCAGCCCCAGCATTTT CASSPGQGTTNQPQHF
TRBD1 TRBJ1-1 TRBV2 . TGTGCCAGCAGTCGACAGGGGGGAGCCACTGAAGCTTTCTTT CASSRQGGATEAFF
. TRBJ1-1 TRBV6-5 . TGTGCCAGCAGACCGACGACAGGACCGAACACTGAAGCTTTCTTT CASRPTTGPNTEAFF
. TRBJ2-5 TRBV5-1 few TGCGCCAGCAGCTCTCAGGGGCAGGGGGAGACCCAGTACTTC CASSSQGQGETQYF
TRBD2 TRBJ2-1 TRBV5-1 . TGCGCCAGCACTCGCCCGGGACTAGCGGGCGTGAATGAGCAGTTCTTC CASTRPGLAGVNEQFF
. TRBJ1-2 TRBV7-3 . TGTGCCAGCAGCTCATCGCGGGTTAATGTATTC CASSSSRVNVF